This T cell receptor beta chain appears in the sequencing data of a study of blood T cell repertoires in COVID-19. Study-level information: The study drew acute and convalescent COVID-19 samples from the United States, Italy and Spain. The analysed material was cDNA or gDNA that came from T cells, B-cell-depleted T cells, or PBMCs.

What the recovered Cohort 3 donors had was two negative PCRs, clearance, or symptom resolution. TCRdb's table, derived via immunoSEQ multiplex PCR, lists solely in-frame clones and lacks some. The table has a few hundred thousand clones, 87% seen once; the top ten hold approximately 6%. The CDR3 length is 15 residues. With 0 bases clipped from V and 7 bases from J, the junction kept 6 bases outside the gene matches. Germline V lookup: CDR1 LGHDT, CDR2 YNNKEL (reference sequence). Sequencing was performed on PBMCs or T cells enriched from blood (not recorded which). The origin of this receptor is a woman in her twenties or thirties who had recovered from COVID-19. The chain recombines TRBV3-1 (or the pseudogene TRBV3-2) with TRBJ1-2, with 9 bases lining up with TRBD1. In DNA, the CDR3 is TGTGCCAGCAGCCAAGAGACAGGGGGTGAGGGTGGCTACACCTTC. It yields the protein CASSQETGGEGGYTF.